This is a list of T cell receptor beta chains from one sample in a study of CD8+ T cells in alopecia areata. Clones were read by immunoSEQ multiplex PCR, and TCRdb kept only the in-frame ones, dropping some. Among 100,000 to 150,000 clones, about 50% were seen once, and the ten largest hold about 17%. Sequenced material: CD8+ T cells sorted from blood, taken at week 0. Receptor source: a human donor with alopecia areata. Both conserved end residues are part of each CDR3. A D gene is named only where the DNA matches it firmly. Only part of the rows carry a size: once, few, many, or a class if the clone is expanded.

>NA|few|TRBV10-2|TRBJ1-2
CASTPDNGYGYTF
TGCGCCAGCACGCCGGATAACGGCTATGGCTACACCTTC
>NA|NA|TRBV5-1|TRBJ2-7
CASSLEAGRNEQYF
TGCGCCAGCAGCTTGGAGGCCGGCCGTAACGAGCAGTACTTC
>NA|NA|TRBV13|TRBJ1-1
CASSLYGGMNTEAFF
TGTGCCAGCAGCCTCTACGGAGGGATGAACACTGAAGCTTTCTTT
>TRBD2|NA|TRBV29-1|TRBJ2-7
CSAVGLAYEQYF
TGCAGCGCCGTCGGACTAGCCTACGAGCAGTACTTC
>NA|NA|TRBV29-1|TRBJ1-3
CSVVGSGNTIYF
TGCAGCGTTGTGGGCTCTGGAAACACCATATATTTT
>NA|once|TRBV6-5|TRBJ2-7
CASSYVSGSSYEQYF
TGTGCCAGCAGTTACGTTTCAGGGAGCAGCTACGAGCAGTACTTC
>TRBD1|NA|TRBV6-5|TRBJ1-2
CASGQGGDYGYTF
TGTGCCAGTGGACAGGGAGGGGATTATGGCTACACCTTC
>NA|NA|TRBV27|TRBJ2-5
CASSLYGEQETQYF
TGTGCCAGCAGTTTGTACGGAGAACAAGAGACCCAGTACTTC
>NA|NA|TRBV10-3|TRBJ1-5
CAIRMAGDNQPQHF
TGTGCCATCAGGATGGCAGGGGACAATCAGCCCCAGCATTTT
>NA|NA|TRBV13|TRBJ1-1
CASSLGLNTEAFF
TGTGCCAGCAGCTTAGGTTTGAACACTGAAGCTTTCTTT
>NA|NA|TRBV11-2|TRBJ2-2
CASGDKANTGELFF
TGTGCCAGCGGCGACAAAGCGAACACCGGGGAGCTGTTTTTT
>NA|NA|TRBV6-1|TRBJ1-5
CASSDLGSDQPQHF
TGTGCCAGCAGTGATCTGGGGTCGGATCAGCCCCAGCATTTT
>NA|NA|TRBV2|TRBJ2-7
CASSEGNPLSYEQYF
TGTGCCAGCAGTGAGGGAAATCCACTCTCCTACGAGCAGTACTTC
>TRBD1|NA|TRBV9|TRBJ1-5
CASSVEGQLNQPQHF
TGTGCCAGCAGCGTAGAGGGACAGTTAAATCAGCCCCAGCATTTT
>NA|NA|TRBV9|TRBJ2-5
CASSLDLETQYF
TGTGCCAGCAGCTTAGATCTAGAGACCCAGTACTTC
>NA|NA|TRBV5-6|TRBJ2-5
CASSLLGLGETQYF
TGTGCCAGCAGCTTGCTGGGGCTTGGGGAGACCCAGTACTTC
>NA|few|TRBV6-6|TRBJ2-2
CASSLGPDTGELFF
TGTGCCAGCAGTTTGGGACCCGATACCGGGGAGCTGTTTTTT